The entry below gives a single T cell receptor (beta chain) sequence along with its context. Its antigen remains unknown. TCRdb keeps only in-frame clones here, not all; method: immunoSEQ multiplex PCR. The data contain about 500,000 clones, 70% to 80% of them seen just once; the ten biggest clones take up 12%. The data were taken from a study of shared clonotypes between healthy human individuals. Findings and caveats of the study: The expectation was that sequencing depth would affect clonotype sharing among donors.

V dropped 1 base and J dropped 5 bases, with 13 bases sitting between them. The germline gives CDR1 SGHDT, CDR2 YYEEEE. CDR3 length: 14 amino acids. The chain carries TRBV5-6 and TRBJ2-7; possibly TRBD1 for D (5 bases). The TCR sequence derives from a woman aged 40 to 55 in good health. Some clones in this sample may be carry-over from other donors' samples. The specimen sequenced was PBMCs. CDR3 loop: CASSLIGASDEQYF. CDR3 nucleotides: TGTGCCAGCAGCTTGATTGGGGCCTCGGACGAGCAGTACTTC. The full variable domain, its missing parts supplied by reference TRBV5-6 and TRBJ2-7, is DAGVTQSPTHLIKTRGQQVTLRCSPKSGHDTVSWYQQALGQGPQFIFQYYEEEERQRGNFPDRFSGHQFPNYSSELNVNALLLGDSALYLCASSLIGASDEQYFGPGTRLTVT.